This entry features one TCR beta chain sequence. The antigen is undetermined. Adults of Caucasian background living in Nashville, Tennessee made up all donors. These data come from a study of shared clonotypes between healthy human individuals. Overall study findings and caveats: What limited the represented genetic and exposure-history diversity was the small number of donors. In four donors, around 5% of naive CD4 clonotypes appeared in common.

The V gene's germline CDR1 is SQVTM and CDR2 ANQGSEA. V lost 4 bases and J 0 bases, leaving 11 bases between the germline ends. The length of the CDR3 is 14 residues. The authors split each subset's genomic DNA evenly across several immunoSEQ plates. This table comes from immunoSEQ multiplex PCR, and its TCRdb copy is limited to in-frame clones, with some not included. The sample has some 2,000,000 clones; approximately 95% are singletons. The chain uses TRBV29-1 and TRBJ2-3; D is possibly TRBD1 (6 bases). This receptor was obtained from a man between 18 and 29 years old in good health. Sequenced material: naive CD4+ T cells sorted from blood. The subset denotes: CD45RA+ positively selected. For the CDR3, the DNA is TGCAGCGTTGGCAGGGGATTCAGCACAGATACGCAGTATTTT. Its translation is CSVGRGFSTDTQYF.